This TCR beta chain originates from a study of T cell responses to AZD1222 COVID-19 vaccine. Turning to this clone: The antigen remains undetermined.

Only in-frame clones appear in the TCRdb table, and some are missing; sequencing was by immunoSEQ multiplex PCR. The sample yields 150,000 to 200,000 clones, 88% seen once. Second-dose groups at about 4 or about 12 weeks were pooled. Broader study findings: Spike-spanning, vaccine-associated CD4 TCRs were dominant at 160-218 and 743-854. Sampled repertoires all dated from after the peak T cell response.

The ends lost 4 bases at V and 3 bases at J; junction bases unmatched: 2. The CDR3 is 14 amino acids. CDR1 is MNHEY, CDR2 SVGAGI, per germline. The TCR was taken from an adult who received the AZD1222 COVID-19 vaccine. The sequences come from peripheral blood, collected 28 days after the second AZD1222 dose. The J gene is TRBJ1-2, the V gene TRBV6-5; 10 bases fit TRBD1. The CDR3 DNA follows: TGTGCCAGCAGTTTGGACAGGGGGGACTATGGCTACACCTTC. This gives the protein CASSLDRGDYGYTF.